Below, 14 T cell receptor beta chains from the same sample are listed, as sequenced in a study of T cell responses to AZD1222 COVID-19 vaccine. Produced via immunoSEQ multiplex PCR; TCRdb's table is partial and in-frame only. The table has about 110,000 clones, approximately 90% seen once. This material consisted of peripheral blood, taken on day 0 of AZD1222 vaccination. The source of these receptors is an adult in good health.

In this sample, this clone turned up once. The V and J genes are TRBV6-5 and TRBJ1-3; TRBD1 is a possible D gene (5 bases). The CDR3 is made up of 14 amino acids. The germline V gene has CDR1 MNHEY and CDR2 SVGAGI. V was pared by 7 bases and J by 2 bases, with 12 bases between. The CDR3 DNA sequence: TGTGCCAGCAATCCTCAGGGAGCTGGAAACACCATATATTTT. Translated, it gives CASNPQGAGNTIYF.

The chain joins TRBV12-3 or TRBV12-4 to TRBJ1-5; the D gene is possibly TRBD1 (6 bases). The V gene lost 6 bases and the J gene lost 3 bases, with 9 bases spanning the gap. The CDR3 is made up of 13 amino acids. As DNA, the CDR3 is TGTGCCAGCAGAGACAGGCACAATCAGCCCCAGCATTTT. It translates to CASRDRHNQPQHF.

This clone was seen only once. The chain employs TRBV29-1 and TRBJ1-1, with D unresolved. The germline gives CDR1 SQVTM, CDR2 ANQGSEA. This CDR3 contains 11 residues. Trimming pared 6 bases from V and 0 bases from J, leaving 5 bases between. CDR3 protein: CSVQVNTEAFF. In DNA, the CDR3 is TGCAGCGTGCAGGTGAACACTGAAGCTTTCTTT.

The V call is TRBV2, the J call TRBJ1-5; D not resolved. CDR1 is SNHLY and CDR2 is FYNNEI in the germline V gene. The CDR3 is 12 amino acids. V lost 3 bases, J lost 0 bases, and 0 bases lay in between. The CDR3 region has the DNA TGTGCCAGCAGTGATAGCAATCAGCCCCAGCATTTT. Translated, it gives CASSDSNQPQHF.

The chain links TRBV19 to TRBJ1-1; D perhaps matches TRBD1 (6 bases). The ends were cut back, 3 bases at V and 2 bases at J, with 13 bases in the middle. The CDR3 covers 15 residues. Germline V CDR1 and CDR2: LNHDA, SQIVND (reference sequence). The CDR3 nucleotides are TGTGCCAGTAGTATCGGCGGACAGTCCAACACTGAAGCTTTCTTT. It yields the protein CASSIGGQSNTEAFF.

V is TRBV7-2 and J is TRBJ1-1, with D perhaps matching TRBD1 (5 bases). The CDR3 has 14 amino acids. V shed 3 bases and J shed 2 bases, with 10 bases lying between them. CDR1 and CDR2 (germline): SGHTA, FQGNSA. The CDR3 nucleotides are TGTGCCAGCAGCTTTGGAGGGACTAACACTGAAGCTTTCTTT. Translated: CASSFGGTNTEAFF.

The chain is built from TRBV6-5 and TRBJ2-7, with 8 bases matching TRBD1. CDR1 MNHEY and CDR2 SVGAGI come from the germline V gene. Trimming took 8 bases from V and 5 from J; bases not matched to a gene: 11. The CDR3 has 14 amino acids. The CDR3 region has the DNA TGTGCCAGCGCAATCCTGACAGGGGCTAACGAGCAGTACTTC. Its translation: CASAILTGANEQYF.

The genes are TRBV7-2 and TRBJ2-7; 8 bases fit TRBD2. The CDR3 runs 15 residues. Unmatched junction bases numbered 12, after V lost 6 bases and J lost 5 bases. CDR1 is SGHTA and CDR2 is FQGNSA in the germline V gene. The chain's CDR3 is CASSLSWVAGNEQYF. Written as DNA, the CDR3 is TGTGCCAGCAGTTTATCTTGGGTAGCGGGGAACGAGCAGTACTTC. The whole variable domain, filled in from reference TRBV7-2 and TRBJ2-7, reads GAGVSQSPSNKVTEKGKDVELRCDPISGHTALYWYRQSLGQGLEFLIYFQGNSAPDKSGLPSDRFSAERTGGSVSTLTIQRTQQEDSAVYLCASSLSWVAGNEQYFGPGTRLTVT.

This chain links TRBV18 with TRBJ1-3; 9 positions agree with TRBD1. This CDR3 region has 18 residues. V shed 0 bases and J 0 bases; nucleotides not matched to a gene: 6. Germline CDR1 is KGHSH and CDR2 is LQKENI. The CDR3 protein is CASSPPRGTGSSGNTIYF. As DNA, the CDR3 is TGTGCCAGCTCACCACCGCGGGGGACAGGGTCCTCTGGAAACACCATATATTTT. Filled out from reference TRBV18 and TRBJ1-3, the complete variable domain reads NAGVMQNPRHLVRRRGQEARLRCSPMKGHSHVYWYRQLPEEGLKFMVYLQKENIIDESGMPKERFSAEFPKEGPSILRIQQVVRGDSAAYFCASSPPRGTGSSGNTIYFGEGSWLTVV.

This clone was observed a handful of times. The chain combines TRBV29-1 with TRBJ1-4; D is unresolved. From germline, CDR1 is SQVTM and CDR2 ANQGSEA. The CDR3 covers 13 residues. The germline V and J ends were trimmed by 4 bases and 0 bases, with 6 bases remaining between them. The CDR3 spells CSVATSTNEKLFF. The CDR3 DNA reads TGCAGCGTTGCGACTTCAACTAATGAAAAACTGTTTTTT.

The V gene is TRBV7-3, the J gene TRBJ1-1; possible D gene TRBD1, 6 bases. Germline values: CDR1 SGHTA, CDR2 FQGTGA. Trimming shortened V by 4 bases and J by 7 bases, and 19 bases separated the two germline ends. This CDR3 region has 15 residues. The CDR3 nucleotides are TGTGCCAGCAGCTCCATACATCAGGGGTCGGTTGAAGCTTTCTTT. This encodes CASSSIHQGSVEAFF. Using reference TRBV7-3 and TRBJ1-1 for the parts outside the CDR3, the full variable domain is GAGVSQTPSNKVTEKGKYVELRCDPISGHTALYWYRQSLGQGPEFLIYFQGTGAADDSGLPNDRFFAVRPEGSVSTLKIQRTERGDSAVYLCASSSIHQGSVEAFFGQGTRLTVV.

CDR3 sequence (DNA): TGTGCCAGCAGTTTATTTCGGGCCGCGAACACCTTC. This codes for CASSLFRAANTF. The V call is TRBV28, the J call TRBJ1-2; D is undetermined. Trimming cost V 1 base and J 12 bases, with 12 bases left between them. This CDR3 is 12 amino acids long. Germline V lookup: CDR1 MDHEN, CDR2 SYDVKM.

The genes are TRBV5-1 and TRBJ1-3, with D possibly matching TRBD1 (5 bases). The V gene lost 0 bases and the J gene lost 4 bases, with 8 bases spanning the gap. The CDR3 length is 14 residues. The germline V gene has CDR1 SGHRS and CDR2 YFSETQ. CDR3 nucleotides: TGCGCCAGCAGCTTGGCCCCAGGGGGAAACACCATATATTTT. Translating it yields CASSLAPGGNTIYF.

V is TRBV4-2 and J is TRBJ1-1; D unresolved. Trimming cost V 4 bases and J 0 bases, with 12 bases left between them. CDR3 length: 15 residues. The germline CDR1 and CDR2 sequences are LGHNA and YNFKEQ. The CDR3 DNA is TGTGCCAGCAGCCCCCGGGCAGCTTTGAACACTGAAGCTTTCTTT. Translating it yields CASSPRAALNTEAFF.